This paragraph covers one T cell receptor beta chain sequence. This specimen comes from a study of cytomegalovirus exposure and HLA in healthy donors. Primers: 60 Vbeta forward and 13 Jbeta reverse. TCRdb's table, derived via immunoSEQ multiplex PCR, lists solely in-frame clones and lacks some. The data hold approximately 220,000 clones, with 70% to 80% observed a single time. The CDR3 has 12 amino acids. V lost 0 bases, J lost 9 bases, and 8 bases lay in between. Germline CDR1 is SEHNR and CDR2 is FQNEAQ (reference sequence). Sequencing used PBMCs. The sequence was obtained from a woman between 25 and 40 years old in good health and CMV-seronegative. The rearrangement uses TRBV7-9 and TRBJ1-1; no clear D. CDR3 region: CASSLAHLKAFF. CDR3 sequence (DNA): TGTGCCAGCAGCTTAGCTCACTTAAAAGCTTTCTTT.